The T cell receptor beta chain under discussion was sequenced for a study of molecular identifiers for immune sequencing clone quantification. Study-wide findings and caveats: Clones exceeding 20 RNA copies carried over 99% of effector molecules but under 1% of naive-cell molecules.

Naive CD8 T cells, phenotype CD8+CD4-CCR7+CD45RA+, were sorted. There are 17 residues in the CDR3. V was shortened by 2 bases and J by 2 bases, with 17 bases between the two germline ends. Germline CDR1 and CDR2: LGHNA and YSLEER. TCRdb called the PCR reads again in MiXCR, with one record for every CDR3 protein. The data hold approximately 320,000 distinct CDR3 sequences, with roughly a quarter observed a single time. The sample holds a few counts of this clonotype. Its antigen is currently unknown. Sequencing input: naive CD8+ T cells from blood, with Jurkat cell RNA spiked in. Subset defined: FACS-sorted CD8+CD4-CCR7+CD45RA+ naive T cells. The clonotype was recovered from a human donor in good health. Some libraries in this study had Jurkat cell RNA spiked in. The V gene is TRBV4-3, the J gene TRBJ2-3; the D gene is possibly TRBD2 (6 bases). Written as DNA, the CDR3 is TGCGCCAGCAGCCAAACGACCGCGGGGTTCGCCACAGATACGCAGTATTTT. Translation gives CASSQTTAGFATDTQYF.